This entry lists 13 T cell receptor beta chains sequenced from one sample in a study of cytomegalovirus exposure and HLA in healthy donors. A multiplex PCR was run with 60 Vbeta primers and 13 Jbeta primers. The method was immunoSEQ multiplex PCR; TCRdb's version includes in-frame clones alone and lacks a portion of them. The top ten hold approximately 1.5% of the sample, which has around 150,000 clones, 68% seen once. Sequencing was performed on PBMCs. These receptors all come from a man in his forties or fifties in good health and CMV-seronegative.

The CDR3 loop is CASTDRVINRNTIYF. For the CDR3, the DNA is TGTGCCAGCACGGACAGGGTGATAAATCGGAACACCATATATTTT. The V gene is TRBV6-1, the J gene TRBJ1-3, with 8 bases fitting TRBD1. The length of the CDR3 is 15 residues. The germline gives CDR1 MNHNS, CDR2 SASEGT. Unmatched junction bases numbered 12, after V lost 7 bases and J lost 7 bases.

CDR3 bases: TGTGCCAGCAGCTTACAGGCGGGGGCGCGAACCGGGGAGCTGTTTTTT. Translated: CASSLQAGARTGELFF. The chain couples TRBV11-3 to TRBJ2-2, with D tentatively TRBD2 (7 bases). CDR3 length equals 16 residues. Looked up from germline, CDR1 is SGHNT and CDR2 is YENEEA. V was clipped by 2 bases and J by 5 bases, with 15 bases between them.

The genes are TRBV19 and TRBJ1-1; no reliable D call. Germline V gene sequence: CDR1 LNHDA, CDR2 SQIVND (reference sequence). Deletions cut 4 bases from V and 3 bases from J, with 12 bases between. The CDR3 is made up of 14 amino acids. The CDR3 spells CASSRTVWDTEAFF. The CDR3 DNA sequence: TGTGCCAGTAGTAGAACAGTATGGGACACTGAAGCTTTCTTT.

The chain recombines TRBV6-1 with TRBJ1-3; D ambiguous. The germline V gene has CDR1 MNHNS and CDR2 SASEGT. The CDR3 has 13 amino acids. Trimming took 5 bases from V and 3 from J, leaving 8 bases between them. The CDR3 region is CASSRGFGNTIYF. The CDR3 bases are TGTGCCAGCAGTCGAGGGTTTGGAAACACCATATATTTT.

This clone was seen only a few times. The CDR3 reads CASGPGGTEAFF. The CDR3 DNA sequence: TGTGCCAGTGGGCCGGGGGGGACTGAAGCTTTCTTT. V and J are TRBV5-6 and TRBJ1-1; TRBD1 is a possible D gene (5 bases). V was trimmed by 8 bases and J by 5 bases, leaving 13 bases between them. The CDR3 has 12 amino acids. CDR1 SGHDT and CDR2 YYEEEE come from the germline V gene.

This clone was detected a few times. This chain links TRBV5-1 with TRBJ1-1; TRBD1 might be the D (5 bases). The CDR3 runs 16 residues. V lost 5 bases, J lost 2 bases, and 19 bases lay in between. Germline V gene sequence: CDR1 SGHRS, CDR2 YFSETQ. CDR3 nucleotide sequence: TGCGCCAGCAGATACCTGGCAGGGAATTTTAACACTGAAGCTTTCTTT. Translating it yields CASRYLAGNFNTEAFF.

The rearrangement links TRBV9 to TRBJ2-3; 8 bases are a match to TRBD2. Unmatched junction bases numbered 9, after V lost 0 bases and J lost 6 bases. In germline, CDR1 is SGDLS, CDR2 YYNGEE. CDR3 length equals 16 residues. CDR3 in DNA: TGTGCCAGCAGCGTAGACTTGGCGGGGGGAGCCGATACGCAGTATTTT. This sequence encodes CASSVDLAGGADTQYF.

The V and J genes are TRBV27 and TRBJ2-7; TRBD1 is a possible D gene (6 bases). The germline V gene has CDR1 MNHEY and CDR2 SMNVEV (reference sequence). V was pared by 3 bases and J by 0 bases, with 9 bases between. This CDR3 has 14 residues. The CDR3 sequence: CASSFGQSSYEQYF. DNA of the CDR3: TGTGCCAGCAGTTTTGGACAGAGCTCCTACGAGCAGTACTTC.

This clone was picked up a small number of times. The chain joins TRBV6-1 to TRBJ1-1, with D tentatively TRBD1 (5 bases). CDR1 is MNHNS and CDR2 is SASEGT in the germline V gene. CDR3 length: 13 residues. V lost 5 bases and J 3 bases, leaving 10 bases between the germline ends. DNA for the CDR3: TGTGCCAGCAGTCGCGGGGGGGACACTGAAGCTTTCTTT. Encoded protein: CASSRGGDTEAFF.

The chain is built from TRBV4-1 and TRBJ1-1; 9 bases are shared with TRBD1. V lost 4 bases, J lost 5 bases, and 14 bases stayed unmatched. This CDR3 has 17 residues. Germline CDR1 reads MGHRA; CDR2 reads YSYEKL. The CDR3 here is CASSPLLLDRGRTEAFF. The CDR3 region has the DNA TGCGCCAGCAGCCCCCTACTCCTGGACAGGGGAAGGACTGAAGCTTTCTTT.

The V and J genes are TRBV19 and TRBJ2-3; 9 bases align to TRBD1. With 9 bases clipped from V and 0 bases from J, the junction kept 4 bases outside the gene matches. The germline CDR1 and CDR2 sequences are LNHDA and SQIVND (reference sequence). This CDR3 contains 14 residues. CDR3 sequence (DNA): TGTGCCAGCAGGGACAGGGTTAGCACAGATACGCAGTATTTT. It specifies CASRDRVSTDTQYF.

The rearrangement links TRBV6-5 to TRBJ1-1; D is perhaps TRBD1 (5 bases). Per the germline V gene, CDR1 is MNHEY and CDR2 is SVGAGI. Trimming removed 5 bases at V and 5 bases at J, with 6 bases between. The CDR3 spans 11 residues. The CDR3 nucleotides are TGTGCCAGCAGTGACAGAACTGAAGCTTTCTTT. Translating it yields CASSDRTEAFF.

This clone showed up just a few times. This chain joins TRBV7-2 and TRBJ2-6, with no clear D. The CDR3 is made up of 15 amino acids. The germline V gene encodes CDR1 SGHTA and CDR2 FQGNSA. Trimming left V 0 bases short and J 1 base short, with 4 bases between. CDR3 sequence (DNA): TGTGCCAGCAGCTTAGCCCTATCTGGGGCCAACGTCCTGACTTTC. Amino acid sequence: CASSLALSGANVLTF.